This T cell receptor beta chain was recovered during a study of control samples from healthy donors and cancer patients. CDR3 length: 18 amino acids. The V gene's germline CDR1 is MNHEY and CDR2 SMNVEV (reference sequence). V was pared by 6 bases and J by 5 bases, with 10 bases of the junction left unmatched. TCRdb's table, derived via immunoSEQ multiplex PCR, lists solely in-frame clones and lacks some. Of some 100,000 clones detected, over 75% appear once; the ten largest clones hold under 20%. The source is a woman in her 50s in good health. The sequenced material came from blood. This sequence joins TRBV27 and TRBJ2-1, with 16 bases identical to TRBD2. The CDR3 here is CASRQGLAGGLDHNEQFF. CDR3 coding DNA: TGTGCCAGCAGACAGGGACTAGCGGGAGGGCTAGATCACAATGAGCAGTTCTTC.